The rows below give T cell receptor beta chains drawn from one sample of a study of cytomegalovirus exposure and HLA in healthy donors. Repertoires were generated with immunoSEQ multiplex PCR, while TCRdb's copy carries only in-frame clones and drops some. The sample has over 200,000 clones, around 88% seen once; the top ten hold about 2.9%. The specimen sequenced was PBMCs. Source of these receptors: a woman aged 18-29 years in good health and CMV-seronegative. Each CDR3 is given with its conserved first and last residue. A D gene is named only where the DNA matches it firmly. A row's size may be missing; if present it is once, few, many or a size class.

abundance	d_gene	v_gene	j_gene	CDR3aa	CDR3nt
NA	TRBD2	TRBV5-4	TRBJ2-1	CASSPGLATYNEQFF	TGTGCCAGCAGCCCGGGACTAGCGACCTACAATGAGCAGTTCTTC
NA	TRBD2	TRBV7-9	TRBJ2-1	CASSSQTSGLYNEQFF	TGTGCCAGCAGCTCCCAGACTAGCGGACTCTACAATGAGCAGTTCTTC
NA	NA	TRBV19	TRBJ2-3	CASSNRPPRAQYF	TGTGCCAGTAGCAATCGACCCCCTCGGGCGCAGTATTTT
NA	TRBD1	TRBV5-4	TRBJ2-7	CASSLGGQAREQYF	TGTGCCAGCAGCTTGGGGGGACAGGCGCGGGAGCAGTACTTC
NA	TRBD1	TRBV29-1	TRBJ2-7	CSVGQGLTYEQYF	TGCAGCGTTGGACAGGGCCTGACCTACGAGCAGTACTTC
NA	TRBD1	TRBV29-1	TRBJ2-1	CSVGGLGNRGQFF	TGCAGCGTGGGTGGGCTCGGCAACAGGGGGCAGTTCTTC
NA	TRBD2	TRBV9	TRBJ2-3	CASSRAGGLGDTQYF	TGTGCCAGCAGCCGAGCGGGAGGGCTTGGGGATACGCAGTATTTT
NA	NA	TRBV5-1	TRBJ2-6	CASRATSGFGPGANVLTF	TGCGCCAGCAGAGCTACCTCAGGGTTCGGCCCTGGGGCCAACGTCCTGACTTTC
once	TRBD1	TRBV5-4	TRBJ2-2	CASSFPQRQGGTGELFF	TGTGCCAGCAGCTTTCCCCAAAGACAGGGGGGCACCGGGGAGCTGTTTTTT
NA	NA	TRBV29-1	TRBJ2-3	CSVEDLTDTQYF	TGCAGCGTTGAAGATCTGACAGATACGCAGTATTTT
NA	TRBD1	TRBV7-9	TRBJ2-7	CASSLGTGAYEQYF	TGTGCCAGCAGCTTAGGGACAGGGGCCTACGAGCAGTACTTC
NA	TRBD2	TRBV6-6	TRBJ2-4	CASSYREGGNIQYF	TGTGCCAGCAGTTACAGGGAGGGTGGAAACATTCAGTACTTC
NA	TRBD2	TRBV9	TRBJ2-1	CASSVVAGGLQGNEQFF	TGTGCCAGCAGCGTAGTAGCGGGAGGGCTCCAAGGAAATGAGCAGTTCTTC
NA	NA	TRBV6-1	TRBJ1-5	CASSEWQGGQPQHF	TGTGCCAGCAGTGAATGGCAGGGCGGTCAGCCCCAGCATTTT
NA	TRBD1	TRBV29-1	TRBJ1-3	CSVYWDREAGNTIYF	TGCAGCGTCTACTGGGACAGGGAGGCTGGAAACACCATATATTTT
NA	NA	TRBV27	TRBJ2-5	CASSSKKQGEETQYF	TGTGCCAGCAGTTCAAAGAAACAGGGAGAAGAGACCCAGTACTTC
NA	NA	TRBV9	TRBJ1-1	CASSEGPSNTEAFF	TGTGCCAGCAGCGAGGGGCCTTCAAACACTGAAGCTTTCTTT
NA	TRBD2	TRBV4-3	TRBJ2-2	CASSQELAGGNTGELFF	TGCGCCAGCAGCCAAGAACTAGCGGGAGGGAACACCGGGGAGCTGTTTTTT
once	TRBD1	TRBV5-1	TRBJ1-1	CASSLAGGGNTEAFF	TGCGCCAGCAGCTTGGCAGGGGGCGGGAATACTGAAGCTTTCTTT
NA	NA	TRBV29-1	TRBJ2-1	CSVAPGGNEQFF	TGCAGCGTTGCTCCTGGGGGGAATGAGCAGTTCTTC
few	TRBD2	TRBV7-2	TRBJ2-7	CASSLYDASGNYEQYF	TGTGCCAGCAGCTTATACGATGCTAGCGGGAACTACGAGCAGTACTTC
NA	NA	TRBV6-1	TRBJ1-5	CASRGDYQPQHF	TGTGCCAGCAGGGGGGACTATCAGCCCCAGCATTTT
NA	NA	TRBV19	TRBJ1-1	CASSRQYTEAFF	TGTGCCAGTAGTAGACAGTACACTGAAGCTTTCTTT